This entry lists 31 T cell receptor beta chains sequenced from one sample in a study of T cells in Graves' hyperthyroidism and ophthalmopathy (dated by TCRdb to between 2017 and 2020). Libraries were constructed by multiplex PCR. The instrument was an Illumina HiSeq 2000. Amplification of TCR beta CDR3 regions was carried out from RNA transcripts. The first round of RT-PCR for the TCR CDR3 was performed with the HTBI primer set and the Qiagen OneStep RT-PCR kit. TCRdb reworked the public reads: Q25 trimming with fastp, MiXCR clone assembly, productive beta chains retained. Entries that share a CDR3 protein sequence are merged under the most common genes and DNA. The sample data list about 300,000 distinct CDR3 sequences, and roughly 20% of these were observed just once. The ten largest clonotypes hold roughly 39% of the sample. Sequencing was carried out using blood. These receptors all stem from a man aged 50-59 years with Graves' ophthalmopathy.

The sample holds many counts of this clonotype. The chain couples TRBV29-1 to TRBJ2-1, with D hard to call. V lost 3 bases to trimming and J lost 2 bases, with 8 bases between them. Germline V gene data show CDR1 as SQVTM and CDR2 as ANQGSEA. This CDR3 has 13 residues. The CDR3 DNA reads TGCAGCGTTGATGGTCCCGCCTACAATGAGCAGTTCTTC. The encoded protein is CSVDGPAYNEQFF.

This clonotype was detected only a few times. The CDR3 DNA reads as TGTGCCAGCAGCTTTGGACAGGGGGGTGAAAAACTGTTTTTT. It encodes CASSFGQGGEKLFF. The chain employs TRBV5-6 and TRBJ1-4, with 10 bases matching TRBD1. The germline gives CDR1 SGHDT, CDR2 YYEEEE. This CDR3 has 14 amino acids. With V trimmed by 2 bases and J by 7 bases, 2 bases remained unmatched. Combining the CDR3 with reference TRBV5-6 and TRBJ1-4 gives the whole variable domain DAGVTQSPTHLIKTRGQQVTLRCSPKSGHDTVSWYQQALGQGPQFIFQYYEEEERQRGNFPDRFSGHQFPNYSSELNVNALLLGDSALYLCASSFGQGGEKLFFGSGTQLSVL.

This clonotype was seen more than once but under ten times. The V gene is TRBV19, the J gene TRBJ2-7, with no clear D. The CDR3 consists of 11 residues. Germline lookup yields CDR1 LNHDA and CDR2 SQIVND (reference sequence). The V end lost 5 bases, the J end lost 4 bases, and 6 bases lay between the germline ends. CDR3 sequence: CASSENYEQYF. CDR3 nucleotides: TGTGCCAGTAGTGAAAATTACGAGCAGTACTTC.

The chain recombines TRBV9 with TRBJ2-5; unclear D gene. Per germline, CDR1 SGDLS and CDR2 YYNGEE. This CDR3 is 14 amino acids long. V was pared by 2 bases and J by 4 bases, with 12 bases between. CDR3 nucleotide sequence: TGTGCCAGCAGCGTTGGAAACCCCCGAGAGACCCAGTACTTC. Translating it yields CASSVGNPRETQYF. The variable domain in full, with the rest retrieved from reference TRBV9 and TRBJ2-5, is DSGVTQTPKHLITATGQRVTLRCSPRSGDLSVYWYQQSLDQGLQFLIQYYNGEERAKGNILERFSAQQFPDLHSELNLSSLELGDSALYFCASSVGNPRETQYFGPGTRLLVL.

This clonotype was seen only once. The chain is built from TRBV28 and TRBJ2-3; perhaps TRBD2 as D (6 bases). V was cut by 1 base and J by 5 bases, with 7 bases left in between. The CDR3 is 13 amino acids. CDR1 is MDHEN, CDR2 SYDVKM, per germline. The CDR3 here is CASSLFGGDTQYF. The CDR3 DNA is TGTGCCAGCAGTTTATTCGGGGGAGATACGCAGTATTTT.

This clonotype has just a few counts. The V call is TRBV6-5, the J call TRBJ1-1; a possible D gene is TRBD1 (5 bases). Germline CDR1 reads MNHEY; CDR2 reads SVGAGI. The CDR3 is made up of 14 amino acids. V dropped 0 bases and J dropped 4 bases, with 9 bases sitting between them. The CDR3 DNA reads TGTGCCAGCAGTTACTCTGGGGGGAGCACTGAAGCTTTCTTT. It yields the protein CASSYSGGSTEAFF.

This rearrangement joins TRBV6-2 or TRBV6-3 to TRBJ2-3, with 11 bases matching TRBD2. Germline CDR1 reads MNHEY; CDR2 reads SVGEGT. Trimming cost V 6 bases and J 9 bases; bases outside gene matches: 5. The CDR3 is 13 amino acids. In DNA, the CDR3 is TGTGCCAGCAGAGGTAGCGGGAGGGGGACGCAGTATTTT. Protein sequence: CASRGSGRGTQYF.

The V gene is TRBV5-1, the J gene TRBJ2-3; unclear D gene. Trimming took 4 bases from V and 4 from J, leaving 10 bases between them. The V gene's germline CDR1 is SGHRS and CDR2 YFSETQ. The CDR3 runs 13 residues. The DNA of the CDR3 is TGCGCCAGCAGCCCCGGAAGTTCAGATACGCAGTATTTT. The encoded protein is CASSPGSSDTQYF.

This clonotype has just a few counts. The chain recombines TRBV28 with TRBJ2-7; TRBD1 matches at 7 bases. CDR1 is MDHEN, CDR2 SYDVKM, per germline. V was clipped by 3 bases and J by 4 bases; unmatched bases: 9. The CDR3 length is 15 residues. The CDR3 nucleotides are TGTGCCAGCAGTTTTTTTGGGCAGGGGGTATACGAGCAGTACTTC. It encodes CASSFFGQGVYEQYF.

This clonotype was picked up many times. The CDR3 nucleotides are TGTGCCAGCAGTCAGGGACAGGGAACCTACGAGCAGTACTTC. It encodes CASSQGQGTYEQYF. This rearrangement joins TRBV6-1 to TRBJ2-7; 9 bases are a match to TRBD1. The V gene end was trimmed by 5 bases and the J gene end by 2 bases; junction bases not matched to a gene: 4. Germline CDR1 and CDR2: MNHNS and SASEGT. This CDR3 has 14 residues.

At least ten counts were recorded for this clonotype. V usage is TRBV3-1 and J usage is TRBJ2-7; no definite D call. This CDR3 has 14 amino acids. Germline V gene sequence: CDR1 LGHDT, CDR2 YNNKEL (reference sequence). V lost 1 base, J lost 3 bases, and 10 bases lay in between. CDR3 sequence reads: CASSQGETIYEQYF. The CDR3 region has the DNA TGTGCCAGCAGCCAAGGAGAGACAATCTACGAGCAGTACTTC.

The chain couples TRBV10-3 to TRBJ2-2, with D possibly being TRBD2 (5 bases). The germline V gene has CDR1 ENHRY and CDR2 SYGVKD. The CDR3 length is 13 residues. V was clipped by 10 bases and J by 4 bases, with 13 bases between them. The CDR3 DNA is TGTGCCACACGAAGGGCGGGCACCGGGGAGCTGTTTTTT. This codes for CATRRAGTGELFF.

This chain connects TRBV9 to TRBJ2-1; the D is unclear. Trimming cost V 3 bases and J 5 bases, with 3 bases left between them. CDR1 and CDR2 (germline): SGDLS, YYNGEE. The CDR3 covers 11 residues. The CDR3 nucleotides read TGTGCCAGCAGCGCTAACAATGAGCAGTTCTTC. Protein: CASSANNEQFF.

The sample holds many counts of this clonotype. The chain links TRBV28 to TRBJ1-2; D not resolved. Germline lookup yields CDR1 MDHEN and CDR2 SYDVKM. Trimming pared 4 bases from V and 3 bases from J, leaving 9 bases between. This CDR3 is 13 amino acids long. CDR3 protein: CASSWGLDYGYTF. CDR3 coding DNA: TGTGCCAGCAGTTGGGGTTTGGACTATGGCTACACCTTC.

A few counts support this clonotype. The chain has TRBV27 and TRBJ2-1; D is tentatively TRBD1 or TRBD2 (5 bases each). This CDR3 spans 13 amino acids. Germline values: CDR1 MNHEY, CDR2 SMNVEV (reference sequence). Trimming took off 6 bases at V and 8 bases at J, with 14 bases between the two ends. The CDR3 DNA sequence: TGTGCCAGCAGCACTCGGGGCCGGGATGAGCAGTTCTTC. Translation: CASSTRGRDEQFF.

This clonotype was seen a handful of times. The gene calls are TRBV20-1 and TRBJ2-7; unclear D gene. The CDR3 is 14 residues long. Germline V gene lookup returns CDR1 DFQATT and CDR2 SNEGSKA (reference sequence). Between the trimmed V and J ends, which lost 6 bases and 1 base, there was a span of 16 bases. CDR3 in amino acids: CSAPGRILSYEQYF. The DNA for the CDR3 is TGCAGTGCCCCCGGACGTATCCTATCCTACGAGCAGTACTTC.

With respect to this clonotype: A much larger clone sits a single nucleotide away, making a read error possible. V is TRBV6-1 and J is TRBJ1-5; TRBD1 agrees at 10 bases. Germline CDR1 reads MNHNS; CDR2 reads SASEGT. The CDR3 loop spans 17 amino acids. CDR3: CAGSEWGDRGGSQPQHF. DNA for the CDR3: TGTGCCGGCAGTGAATGGGGGGACAGGGGTGGGAGTCAGCCCCAGCATTTT.

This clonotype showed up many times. CDR3: CASSGDISTDTQYF. DNA of the CDR3: TGTGCCAGCAGTGGGGACATTAGCACAGATACGCAGTATTTT. This rearrangement joins TRBV28 to TRBJ2-3; D is possibly TRBD1 (6 bases). The CDR3 runs to 14 residues. Germline V gene lookup returns CDR1 MDHEN and CDR2 SYDVKM. V lost 5 bases and J 0 bases, leaving 9 bases between the germline ends.

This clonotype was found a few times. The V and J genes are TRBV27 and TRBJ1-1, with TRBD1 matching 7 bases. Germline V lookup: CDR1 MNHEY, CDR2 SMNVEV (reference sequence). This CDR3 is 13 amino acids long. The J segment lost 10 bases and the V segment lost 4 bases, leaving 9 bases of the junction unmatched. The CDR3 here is CASSSRTGSLAFF. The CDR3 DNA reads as TGTGCCAGCAGTTCGCGGACAGGTAGTTTAGCTTTCTTT.

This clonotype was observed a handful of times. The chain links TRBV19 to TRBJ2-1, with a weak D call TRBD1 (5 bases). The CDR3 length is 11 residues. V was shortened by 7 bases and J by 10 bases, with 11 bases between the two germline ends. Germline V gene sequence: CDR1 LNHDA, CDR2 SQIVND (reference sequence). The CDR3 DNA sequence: TGTGCCAGTACCACTAAGGGGGAGCAGTTCTTC. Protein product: CASTTKGEQFF.

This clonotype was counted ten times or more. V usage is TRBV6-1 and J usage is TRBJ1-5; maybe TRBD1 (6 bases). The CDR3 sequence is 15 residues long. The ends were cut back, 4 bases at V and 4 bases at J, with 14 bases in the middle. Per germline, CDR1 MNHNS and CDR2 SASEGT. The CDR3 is CASSGMDSRNQPQHF. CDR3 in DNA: TGTGCCAGCAGTGGGATGGACAGTCGGAATCAGCCCCAGCATTTT.

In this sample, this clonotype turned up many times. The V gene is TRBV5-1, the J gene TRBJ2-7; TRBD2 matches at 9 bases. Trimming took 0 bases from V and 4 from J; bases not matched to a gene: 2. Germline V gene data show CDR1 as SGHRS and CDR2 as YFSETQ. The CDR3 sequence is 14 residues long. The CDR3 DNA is TGCGCCAGCAGCTTGGCGCTAGCGGGATACGAGCAGTACTTC. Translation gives CASSLALAGYEQYF.

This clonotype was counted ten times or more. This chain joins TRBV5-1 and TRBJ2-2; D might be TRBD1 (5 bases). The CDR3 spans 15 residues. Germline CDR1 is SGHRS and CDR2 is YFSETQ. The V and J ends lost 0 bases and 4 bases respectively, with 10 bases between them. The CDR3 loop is CASSLAGFVTGELFF. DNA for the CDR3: TGCGCCAGCAGCTTGGCAGGGTTCGTCACCGGGGAGCTGTTTTTT.

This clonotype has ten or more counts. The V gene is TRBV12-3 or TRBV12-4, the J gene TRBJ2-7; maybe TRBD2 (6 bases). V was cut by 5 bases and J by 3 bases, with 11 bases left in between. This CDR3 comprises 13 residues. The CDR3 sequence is CASSPLANYEQYF. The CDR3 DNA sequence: TGTGCCAGCAGTCCACTAGCAAACTACGAGCAGTACTTC.

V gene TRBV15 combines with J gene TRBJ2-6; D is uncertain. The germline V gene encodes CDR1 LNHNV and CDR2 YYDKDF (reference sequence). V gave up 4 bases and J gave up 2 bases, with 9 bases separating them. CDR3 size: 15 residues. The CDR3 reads CATSISHTGANVLTF. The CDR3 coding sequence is TGTGCCACCAGCATAAGTCATACTGGGGCCAACGTCCTGACTTTC.

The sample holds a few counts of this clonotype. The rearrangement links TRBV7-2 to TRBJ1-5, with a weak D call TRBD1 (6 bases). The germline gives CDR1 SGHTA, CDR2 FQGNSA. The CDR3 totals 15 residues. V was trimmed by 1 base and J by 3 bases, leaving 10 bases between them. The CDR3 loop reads CASSLVGQLNQPQHF. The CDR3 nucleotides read TGTGCCAGCAGCTTAGTTGGACAGCTCAATCAGCCCCAGCATTTT.

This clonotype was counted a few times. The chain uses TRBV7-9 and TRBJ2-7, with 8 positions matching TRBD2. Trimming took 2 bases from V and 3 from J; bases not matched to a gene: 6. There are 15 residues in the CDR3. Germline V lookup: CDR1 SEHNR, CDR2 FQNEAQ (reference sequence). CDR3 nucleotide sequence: TGTGCCAGCAGCTTAATCACTAGCGGCAACTACGAGCAGTACTTC. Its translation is CASSLITSGNYEQYF. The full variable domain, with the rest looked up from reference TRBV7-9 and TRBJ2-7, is DTGVSQNPRHKITKRGQNVTFRCDPISEHNRLYWYRQTLGQGPEFLTYFQNEAQLEKSRLLSDRFSAERPKGSFSTLEIQRTEQGDSAMYLCASSLITSGNYEQYFGPGTRLTVT.

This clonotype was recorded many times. CDR3 nucleotides: TGTGCCAGCAGCTTCGGCCCCCAGTTTACCGGGGAGCTGTTTTTT. Encoded protein: CASSFGPQFTGELFF. The chain employs TRBV11-2 and TRBJ2-2, with D hard to call. This CDR3 has 15 residues. V gave up 3 bases and J gave up 5 bases, with 13 bases separating them. Germline V lookup: CDR1 SGHAT, CDR2 FQNNGV.

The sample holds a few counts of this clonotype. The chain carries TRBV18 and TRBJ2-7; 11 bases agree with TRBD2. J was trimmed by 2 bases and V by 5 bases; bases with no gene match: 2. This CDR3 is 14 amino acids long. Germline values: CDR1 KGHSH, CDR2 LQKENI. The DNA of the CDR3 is TGTGCCAGCTCAGTAGCGGGAGGGGCCTACGAGCAGTACTTC. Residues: CASSVAGGAYEQYF.

CDR3 nucleotides: TGTGCCAGTAGAGACCCAAACACTGAAGCTTTCTTT. Amino acids: CASRDPNTEAFF. The rearrangement joins TRBV19 to TRBJ1-1, with D hard to call. Germline V gene data show CDR1 as LNHDA and CDR2 as SQIVND (reference sequence). The CDR3 sequence is 12 residues long. Trimming cost V 6 bases and J 2 bases, with 7 bases left between them.

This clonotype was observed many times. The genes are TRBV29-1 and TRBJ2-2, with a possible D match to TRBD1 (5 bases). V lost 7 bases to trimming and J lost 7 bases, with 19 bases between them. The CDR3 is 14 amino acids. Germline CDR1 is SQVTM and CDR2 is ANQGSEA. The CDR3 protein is CSAQGMGQGGELFF. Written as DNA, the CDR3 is TGCAGCGCCCAGGGAATGGGGCAGGGCGGGGAGCTGTTTTTT.